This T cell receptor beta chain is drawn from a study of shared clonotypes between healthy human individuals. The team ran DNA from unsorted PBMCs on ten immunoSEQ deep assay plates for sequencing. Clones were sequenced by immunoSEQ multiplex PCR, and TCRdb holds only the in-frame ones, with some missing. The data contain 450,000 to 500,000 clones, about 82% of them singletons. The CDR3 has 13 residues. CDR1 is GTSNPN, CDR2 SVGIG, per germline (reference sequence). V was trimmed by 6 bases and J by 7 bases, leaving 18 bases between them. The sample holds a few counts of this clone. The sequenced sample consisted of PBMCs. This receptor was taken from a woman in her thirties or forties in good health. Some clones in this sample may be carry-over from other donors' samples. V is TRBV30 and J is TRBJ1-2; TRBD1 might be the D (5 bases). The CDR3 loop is CACPPAGVGGYTF. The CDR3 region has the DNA TGTGCCTGCCCGCCTGCGGGGGTGGGTGGCTACACCTTC.